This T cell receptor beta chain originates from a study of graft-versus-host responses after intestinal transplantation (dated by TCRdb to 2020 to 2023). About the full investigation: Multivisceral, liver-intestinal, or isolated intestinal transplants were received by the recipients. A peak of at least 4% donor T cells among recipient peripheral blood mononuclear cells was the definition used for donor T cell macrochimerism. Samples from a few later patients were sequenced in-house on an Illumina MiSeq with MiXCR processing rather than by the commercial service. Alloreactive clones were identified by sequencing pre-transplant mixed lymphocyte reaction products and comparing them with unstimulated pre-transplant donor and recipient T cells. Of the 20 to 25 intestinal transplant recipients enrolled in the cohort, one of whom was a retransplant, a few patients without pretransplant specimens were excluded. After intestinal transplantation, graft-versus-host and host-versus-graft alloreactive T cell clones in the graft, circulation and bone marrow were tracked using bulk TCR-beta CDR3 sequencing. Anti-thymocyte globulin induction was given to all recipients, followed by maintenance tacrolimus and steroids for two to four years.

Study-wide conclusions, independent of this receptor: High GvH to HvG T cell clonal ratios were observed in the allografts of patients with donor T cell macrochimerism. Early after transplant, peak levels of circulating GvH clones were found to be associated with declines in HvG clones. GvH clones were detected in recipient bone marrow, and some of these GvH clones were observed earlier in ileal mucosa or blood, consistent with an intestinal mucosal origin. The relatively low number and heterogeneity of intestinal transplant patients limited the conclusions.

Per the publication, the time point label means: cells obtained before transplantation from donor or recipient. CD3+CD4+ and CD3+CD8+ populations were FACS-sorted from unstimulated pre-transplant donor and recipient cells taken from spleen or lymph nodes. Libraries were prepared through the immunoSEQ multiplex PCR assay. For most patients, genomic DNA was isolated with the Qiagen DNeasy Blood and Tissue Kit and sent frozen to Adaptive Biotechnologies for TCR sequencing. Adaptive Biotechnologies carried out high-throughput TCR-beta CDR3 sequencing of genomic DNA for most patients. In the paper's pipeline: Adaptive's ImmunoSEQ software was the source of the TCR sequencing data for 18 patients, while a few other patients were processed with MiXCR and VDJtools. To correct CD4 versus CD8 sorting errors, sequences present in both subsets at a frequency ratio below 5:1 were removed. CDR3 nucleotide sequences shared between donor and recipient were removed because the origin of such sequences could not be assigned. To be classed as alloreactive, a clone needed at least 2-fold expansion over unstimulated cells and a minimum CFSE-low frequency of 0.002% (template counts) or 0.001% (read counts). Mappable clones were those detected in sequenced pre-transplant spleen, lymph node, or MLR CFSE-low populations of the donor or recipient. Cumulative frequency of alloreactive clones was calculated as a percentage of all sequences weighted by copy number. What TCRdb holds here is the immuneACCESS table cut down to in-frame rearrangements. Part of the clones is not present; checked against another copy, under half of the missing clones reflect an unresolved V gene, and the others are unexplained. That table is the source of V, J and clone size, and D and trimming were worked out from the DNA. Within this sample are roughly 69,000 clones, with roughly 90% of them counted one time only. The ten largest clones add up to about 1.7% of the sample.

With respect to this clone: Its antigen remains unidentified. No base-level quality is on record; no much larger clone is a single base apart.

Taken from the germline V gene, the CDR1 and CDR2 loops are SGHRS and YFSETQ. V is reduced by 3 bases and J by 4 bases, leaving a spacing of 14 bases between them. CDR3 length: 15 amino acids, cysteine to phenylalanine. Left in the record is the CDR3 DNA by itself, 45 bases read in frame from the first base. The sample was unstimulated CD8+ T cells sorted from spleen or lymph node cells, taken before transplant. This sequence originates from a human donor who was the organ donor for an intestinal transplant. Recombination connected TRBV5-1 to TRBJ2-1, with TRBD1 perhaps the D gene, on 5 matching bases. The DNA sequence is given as TGCGCCAGCAGCTCCTCCCCGCAGGGATACAATGAGCAGTTCTTC. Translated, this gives CASSSSPQGYNEQFF.